Listed below are T cell receptor beta chains from one sample, sequenced in a study of cytomegalovirus exposure and HLA in healthy donors. Repertoires were generated with immunoSEQ multiplex PCR, while TCRdb's copy carries only in-frame clones and drops some. The top ten hold approximately 3.3% of the sample, which has 130,000 or so clones, roughly 89% seen once. The sample was PBMCs. Every receptor here comes from a man aged 30 to 39 in good health and CMV-seronegative. Each CDR3 is given with its conserved first and last residue. The D gene is left open where the match is weak. Only part of the rows carry a size: once, few, many, or a class if the clone is expanded.

>15|TRBJ2-5|TRBD1|.|TRBV10-3
TGTGCCACCACGCTGACAGGGAATTCTCGAGAGACCCAGTACTTC
CATTLTGNSRETQYF
>12|TRBJ2-5|TRBD1|.|TRBV6-1
TGTGCCAGTAAGACAGGGTCAGAGACCCAGTACTTC
CASKTGSETQYF
>16|TRBJ2-2|TRBD2|.|TRBV9
TGTGCCAGCAGCGGGGGACTAGCGGGCATTACCGGGGAGCTGTTTTTT
CASSGGLAGITGELFF
>13|TRBJ1-1|.|.|TRBV7-8
TGTGCCAGCAGGAACAGGGCCGACACTGAAGCTTTCTTT
CASRNRADTEAFF
>13|TRBJ1-3|.|.|TRBV18
TGTGCCAGCTCACACTTGGACAGAAACACCATATATTTT
CASSHLDRNTIYF
>13|TRBJ2-3|.|.|TRBV19
TGTGCCAGTCAACAGGGAAACACAGATACGCAGTATTTT
CASQQGNTDTQYF
>13|TRBJ2-7|TRBD1|.|TRBV7-6
TGTGCCAGCAGCTGGACAGGGGGCGACGAGCAGTACTTC
CASSWTGGDEQYF
>17|TRBJ1-2|TRBD1|.|TRBV27
TGTGCCAGCAGTTCCCGCAGCCCGGGACAGGGACCCTATGGCTACACCTTC
CASSSRSPGQGPYGYTF
>14|TRBJ2-7|TRBD1|.|TRBV13
TGTGCCAGCAGCTCGGGACAGGGTGAGTACGAGCAGTACTTC
CASSSGQGEYEQYF
>16|TRBJ1-1|TRBD1|.|TRBV5-1
TGCGCCAGCAGCCCTACCACCGGGACAGGGAACACTGAAGCTTTCTTT
CASSPTTGTGNTEAFF
>13|TRBJ2-3|.|.|TRBV7-8
TGTGCCAGCAGCTTCGGACAGACAGATACGCAGTATTTT
CASSFGQTDTQYF
>13|TRBJ1-2|TRBD1|.|TRBV28
TGTGCCAGCGCCCCAGGGGGTTCCTATGGCTACACCTTC
CASAPGGSYGYTF
>13|TRBJ2-7|.|.|TRBV4-1
TGCGCCAGCAGCCCCGCCAGGGGTTACGAGCAGTACTTC
CASSPARGYEQYF
>15|TRBJ1-4|.|.|TRBV4-1
TGCGCCAGCAGCCCCGTCGGACAGCTCAATGAAAAACTGTTTTTT
CASSPVGQLNEKLFF
>15|TRBJ2-1|TRBD1|.|TRBV7-2
TGTGCCAGCAGCGTTGACAGGGTTAACTACAATGAGCAGTTCTTC
CASSVDRVNYNEQFF
>14|TRBJ1-4|.|once|TRBV9
TGTGCCAGCAGCGTTGGGGCAGCTAATGAAAAACTGTTTTTT
CASSVGAANEKLFF
>15|TRBJ2-3|TRBD2|.|TRBV6-4
TGTGCCAGCAGTGTCAGCGGGGGGGCCGCAGATACGCAGTATTTT
CASSVSGGAADTQYF
>12|TRBJ1-5|.|.|TRBV5-1
TGCGCCAGCAGTTTTGCGGATCAGCCCCAGCATTTT
CASSFADQPQHF
>16|TRBJ1-5|.|.|TRBV28
TGTGCCAGCAGTTCGGACAGCGTTAATAGCAATCAGCCCCAGCATTTT
CASSSDSVNSNQPQHF
>14|TRBJ2-7|.|once|TRBV6-1
TGTGCCAGCAGTGAAGTGGCAGAAACCTACGAGCAGTACTTC
CASSEVAETYEQYF
>10|TRBJ2-3|TRBD1|.|TRBV20-1
TGCAGTGCTAGGAGGGGGCCCGAGTATTTT
CSARRGPEYF
>18|TRBJ2-5|TRBD2|once|TRBV4-1
TGCGCCAGCAGCCAGCCACCGGGACTAGCGGGGGGGCAAGAGACCCAGTACTTC
CASSQPPGLAGGQETQYF
>13|TRBJ1-1|.|.|TRBV7-9
TGTGCCAGCAGCTTCGGGGGGCACACTGAAGCTTTCTTT
CASSFGGHTEAFF
>14|TRBJ1-1|.|.|TRBV6-5
TGTGCCAGCAGTTACGGCAGGGTGGGCACTGAAGCTTTCTTT
CASSYGRVGTEAFF
>14|TRBJ1-1|.|.|TRBV4-1
TGCGCCAGCAGCCTGGCCGCCACGAACACTGAAGCTTTCTTT
CASSLAATNTEAFF
>19|TRBJ2-1|.|.|TRBV9
TGTGCCAGCAGCGTAGCTCTCGGGAGTTGGTCGGCGAAGGTGAATGAGCAGTTCTTC
CASSVALGSWSAKVNEQFF
>13|TRBJ2-5|.|.|TRBV27
TGTGCCAGCACCTTCCAGGGAGGAGAGACCCAGTACTTC
CASTFQGGETQYF
>15|TRBJ1-5|.|.|TRBV6-1
TGTGCCAGCAGAGCTTCGTACAGTTTAAATCAGCCCCAGCATTTT
CASRASYSLNQPQHF
>13|TRBJ2-5|.|.|TRBV5-1
TGCGCCAGCAGCCCGGGTGGCCAAGAGACCCAGTACTTC
CASSPGGQETQYF
>14|TRBJ2-7|.|.|TRBV7-2
TGTGCCAGCAGCCCCCGGCGACAGCCGTACGAGCAGTACTTC
CASSPRRQPYEQYF
>17|TRBJ2-3|TRBD1|.|TRBV12-5
TGTGCTAGTGGTTTGGTCTTGGGACAGGGGCACACAGATACGCAGTATTTT
CASGLVLGQGHTDTQYF
>16|TRBJ2-5|TRBD1|.|TRBV9
TGTGCCAGCAGCGCCTCACACAGGGGCTCGGGAGAGACCCAGTACTTC
CASSASHRGSGETQYF
>15|TRBJ2-3|TRBD1|.|TRBV7-2
TGTGCCAGCAGCTTATGGACAGGGAGCACAGATACGCAGTATTTT
CASSLWTGSTDTQYF
>14|TRBJ2-2|TRBD1|.|TRBV6-5
TGTGCCAGCAGTCAGGGGGCTAACACCGGGGAGCTGTTTTTT
CASSQGANTGELFF
>17|TRBJ1-6|TRBD1|.|TRBV23-1
TGCGCCAGCAGCCAAAAGGGAGACAGGGTATTAAATTCACCCCTCCACTTT
CASSQKGDRVLNSPLHF
>14|TRBJ2-5|.|.|TRBV11-2
TGTGCCAGCAGCTTAGTGAGGGTTGTGGAGACCCAGTACTTC
CASSLVRVVETQYF
>14|TRBJ2-7|.|.|TRBV19
TGTGCCAGTAGCCAGACGAGGGCATCCTACGAGCAGTACTTC
CASSQTRASYEQYF
>12|TRBJ2-2|.|.|TRBV19
TGTGCCAGTAGGAGAAACACCGGGGAGCTGTTTTTT
CASRRNTGELFF
>15|TRBJ2-7|.|.|TRBV5-1
TGCGCCAGCAGCTTGCTTGGTACACAGAGCTACGAGCAGTACTTC
CASSLLGTQSYEQYF
>15|TRBJ1-6|.|.|TRBV6-1
TGTGCCAGCAGTGAAGCGCTGGGGCTTGATTCACCCCTCCACTTT
CASSEALGLDSPLHF
>15|TRBJ2-2|TRBD1|.|TRBV10-1
TGCGCCAGCAGTAGGGACAGCGCGAACACCGGGGAGCTGTTTTTT
CASSRDSANTGELFF
>14|TRBJ2-7|.|.|TRBV19
TGTGCCAGTAGTATTCCGGGGTTAACCTACGAGCAGTACTTC
CASSIPGLTYEQYF
>16|TRBJ1-5|.|.|TRBV28
TGTGCCAGCAGTTTACCCCAGACAGGAAAGGGTCAGCCCCAGCATTTT
CASSLPQTGKGQPQHF
>14|TRBJ1-6|.|.|TRBV19
TGTGCCAGTAGTATAGTCGGTCGGAGCTCACCCCTCCACTTT
CASSIVGRSSPLHF
>16|TRBJ1-1|.|.|TRBV18
TGTGCCAGCTCACCACCGCCAGGCTGGTCCTACACTGAAGCTTTCTTT
CASSPPPGWSYTEAFF